The TCR beta chain under discussion was sequenced for a study of a mutant IDH1 vaccine in newly diagnosed glioma. About the study: A roughly 62% male, around 40% female split and a mean age of approximately 40 years characterized treated patients. Earlier care involved radiotherapy, temozolomide, or both, and the majority received both.

As regards this clone: The antigen remains undetermined.

Study-wide findings and caveats: Alterations occurring in top peripheral T cell clonotypes seemed unrelated to pseudoprogression.

Time point defined: week 35, safety follow-up. With topical imiquimod, each dose of the vaccine consisted of 300 ug of mutant IDH1 20-mer peptide. The CDR3 has 17 residues. The trim removed 8 bases at V and 4 bases at J, leaving 18 bases unmatched. From germline, CDR1 is MDHEN and CDR2 SYDVKM. Clones were sequenced by immunoSEQ multiplex PCR, and TCRdb holds only the in-frame ones, with some missing. The data show about 50,000 clones, roughly 92% seen once. Sequences were derived from PBMCs, sampled from a glioma patient whose treatment included an IDH1 peptide vaccine. The sequence came from a man in his fifties with glioma. The rearrangement joins TRBV28 to TRBJ2-3, with 7 bases aligning to TRBD2. The CDR3 here is CASLGASGARGADTQYF. CDR3 nucleotides: TGTGCCAGCCTCGGGGCTAGCGGAGCCCGCGGCGCAGATACGCAGTATTTT.